This TCR beta chain is drawn from a study of T cells in Graves' hyperthyroidism and ophthalmopathy. Overall study findings and caveats: A model of 13 V-J pairs discriminated ophthalmopathy from stable hyperthyroidism.

A NOSPECS grade of at least 4, a Clinical Activity Score of at least 3 and duration under 3 months were recorded in ophthalmopathy patients. Exclusion of patients followed from uncontrolled infection, other autoimmune disease, pregnancy or lactation. Diagnosis rested on symptoms, serum thyroxine and TRAb, thyroid ultrasound, and orbital computed tomography. This clonotype was recorded once. Antigen unknown. Amplified regions were TCR beta CDR3 sequences from RNA transcripts. The HTBI set primed first-round TCR CDR3 RT-PCR. TCRdb reprocessed the multiplex PCR reads via MiXCR and lists one record per CDR3 protein. Of roughly 650,000 distinct CDR3 sequences in the sample, more than 15% are singletons; the top ten hold more than 3%. The CDR3 is 14 residues long. V was pared by 6 bases and J by 4 bases, with 16 bases between. CDR1 is SGHDT, CDR2 YYEEEE, per germline.

The clonotype originates from a woman in her 40s with Graves' ophthalmopathy. V usage is TRBV5-6 and J usage is TRBJ1-1; D remains ambiguous. The material sequenced was blood. The DNA of the CDR3 is TGTGCCAGCAACCCCAAGGGAGGACCCACTGAAGCTTTCTTT. Residues: CASNPKGGPTEAFF. The variable domain in full, with the rest retrieved from reference TRBV5-6 and TRBJ1-1, is DAGVTQSPTHLIKTRGQQVTLRCSPKSGHDTVSWYQQALGQGPQFIFQYYEEEERQRGNFPDRFSGHQFPNYSSELNVNALLLGDSALYLCASNPKGGPTEAFFGQGTRLTVV.